Detailed here is one T cell receptor (beta chain). Its antigen is undetermined. The data belong to a study of CD8+CD57+ T cells in acquired aplastic anemia. Study context: Sorting CD4+ and CD8+ cells gave DNA averaging 3.2 ug. Study-level findings and limits: Sharing between patients and controls was observed for around 30 CD8+ CDR3 sequences.

Sequencing involved patients with CD8+CD57+ cell expansion previously shown by flow cytometry. As a group, the patients uniformly had severe acquired aplastic anemia. The study sampled blood from patients who had received no therapy. TCR beta VDJ and CDR3 were profiled, and genomic DNA was the template. TCRdb re-called the reads with MiXCR, one entry per CDR3 protein. This sample carries about 200,000 distinct CDR3 sequences, 40% to 60% of them seen once, and the ten largest clones take 20%. The source is a human donor with aplastic anemia. The material sequenced was sorted CD4+, CD8+, or CD8+CD57+ T cells (not recorded which) from PBMCs.

The CDR3 is CASRMRGQFSGNTIYF. CDR3 sequence (DNA): TGTGCCAGCAGGATGCGGGGACAGTTCTCTGGAAACACCATATATTTT. The chain carries TRBV6-1 and TRBJ1-3, with 7 nucleotides matching TRBD1. Germline CDR1 is MNHNS and CDR2 is SASEGT. The CDR3 is 16 residues long. Germline trimming cut 6 bases from V and 0 bases from J; bases unmatched to any gene: 8.